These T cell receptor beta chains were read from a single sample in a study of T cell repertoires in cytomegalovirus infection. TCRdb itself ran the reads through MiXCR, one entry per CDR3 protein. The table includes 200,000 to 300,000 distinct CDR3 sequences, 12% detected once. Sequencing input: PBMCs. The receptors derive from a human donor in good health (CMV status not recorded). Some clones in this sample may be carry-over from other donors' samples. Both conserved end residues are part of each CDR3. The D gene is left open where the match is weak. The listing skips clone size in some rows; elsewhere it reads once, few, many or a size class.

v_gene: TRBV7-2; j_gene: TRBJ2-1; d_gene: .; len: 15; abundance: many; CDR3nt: TGTGCCAGCAGCCAGATTTTCAGCTCCTACAATGAGCAGTTCTTC; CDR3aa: CASSQIFSSYNEQFF
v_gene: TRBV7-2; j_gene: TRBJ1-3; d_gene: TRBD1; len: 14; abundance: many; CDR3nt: TGTGCCAGCAGCAGTCGGACAGGCGGAAACACCATATATTTT; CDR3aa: CASSSRTGGNTIYF
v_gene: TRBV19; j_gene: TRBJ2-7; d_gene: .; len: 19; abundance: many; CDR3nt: TGTGCCAGTAGTATGGGGCATAGCGGCTCAGGCCAACCATTCTACGAGCAGTACTTC; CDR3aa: CASSMGHSGSGQPFYEQYF
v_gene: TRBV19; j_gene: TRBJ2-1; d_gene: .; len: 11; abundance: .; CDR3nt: TGTGCCAGTAGTATGGCGGATGAGCAGTTCTTC; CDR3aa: CASSMADEQFF
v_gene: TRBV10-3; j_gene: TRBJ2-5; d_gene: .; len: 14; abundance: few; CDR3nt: TGTGCCATCAGTGGGGGGGCCGACCAAGAGACCCAGTACTTC; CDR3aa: CAISGGADQETQYF
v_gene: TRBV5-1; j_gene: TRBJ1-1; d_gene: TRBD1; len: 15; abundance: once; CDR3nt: TGCGCCAGCAGCTTTGGGGCAGGGGGTGACACTGAAGCTTTCTTT; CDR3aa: CASSFGAGGDTEAFF
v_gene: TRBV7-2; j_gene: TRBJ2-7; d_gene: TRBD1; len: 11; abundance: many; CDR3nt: TGTGCCAGCAGCTTAAGGGACAGGCAGTACTTC; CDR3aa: CASSLRDRQYF
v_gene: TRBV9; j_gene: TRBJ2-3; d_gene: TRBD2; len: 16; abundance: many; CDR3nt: TGTGCCAGCAGCGTAGGGCTAGCGGGCTACACAGATACGCAGTATTTT; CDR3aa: CASSVGLAGYTDTQYF
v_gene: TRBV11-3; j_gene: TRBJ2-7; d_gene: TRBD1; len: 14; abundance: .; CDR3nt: TGTGCCAGCAGCCGGGACAGTCGAAGTAACGAGCAGTACTTC; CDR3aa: CASSRDSRSNEQYF
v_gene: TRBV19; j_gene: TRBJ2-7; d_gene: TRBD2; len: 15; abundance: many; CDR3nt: TGTGCCAGTAGTCCCGGACTAGCGGGAGGTCGCGAGCAGTACTTC; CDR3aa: CASSPGLAGGREQYF
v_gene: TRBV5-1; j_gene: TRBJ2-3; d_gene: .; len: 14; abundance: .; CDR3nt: TGCGCCAGCAGCTTGGGCAGTGCCATGGATACGCAGTATTTT; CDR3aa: CASSLGSAMDTQYF
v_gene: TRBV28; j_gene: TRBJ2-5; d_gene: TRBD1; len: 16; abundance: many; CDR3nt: TGTGCCAGCAGTTCCCGGGACAGGGGGGACGTAGAGACCCAGTACTTC; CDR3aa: CASSSRDRGDVETQYF
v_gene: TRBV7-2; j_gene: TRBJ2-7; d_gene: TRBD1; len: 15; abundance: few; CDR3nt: TGTGCCAGCAGCTTTGGGGCGGGACAGGCCTACGAGCAGTACTTC; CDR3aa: CASSFGAGQAYEQYF
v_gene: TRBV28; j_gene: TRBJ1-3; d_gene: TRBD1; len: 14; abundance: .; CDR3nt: TGTGCCAGCAGTTCACAGGGGCCTGGAAACACCATATATTTT; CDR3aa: CASSSQGPGNTIYF
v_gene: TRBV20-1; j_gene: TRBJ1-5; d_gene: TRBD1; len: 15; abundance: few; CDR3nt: TGCAGTGCTAGAATAACAGGGGGAAGCAATCAGCCCCAGCATTTT; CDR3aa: CSARITGGSNQPQHF
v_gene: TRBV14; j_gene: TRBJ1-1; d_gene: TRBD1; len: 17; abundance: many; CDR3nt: TGTGCCAGCAGCCATATAGGACAGGGGGCGGGGAGCACTGAAGCTTTCTTT; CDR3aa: CASSHIGQGAGSTEAFF
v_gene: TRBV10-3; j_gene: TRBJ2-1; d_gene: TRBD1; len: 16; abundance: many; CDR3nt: TGTGCCATCAGTGAGTCCGTACAGGGGGTATACAATGAGCAGTTCTTC; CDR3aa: CAISESVQGVYNEQFF
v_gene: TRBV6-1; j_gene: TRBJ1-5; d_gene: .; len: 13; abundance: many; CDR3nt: TGTGCCAGCAGCTCAAAGGATAGGCAGCCCCAGCATTTT; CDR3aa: CASSSKDRQPQHF
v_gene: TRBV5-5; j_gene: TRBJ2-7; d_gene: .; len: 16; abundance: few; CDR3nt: TGTGCCAGCAGCCAACGTAGCGGCACGACCTCCTACGAGCAGTACTTC; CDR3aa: CASSQRSGTTSYEQYF
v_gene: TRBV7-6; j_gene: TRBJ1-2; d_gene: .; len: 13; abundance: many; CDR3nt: TGTGCCAGCAGCCCGGACGGAGTGGCTGGCTACACCTTC; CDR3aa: CASSPDGVAGYTF
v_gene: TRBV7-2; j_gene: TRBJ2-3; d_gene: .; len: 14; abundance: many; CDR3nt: TGTGCCAGCAGCTTCCTAGGGGTCACAGATACGCAGTATTTT; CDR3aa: CASSFLGVTDTQYF
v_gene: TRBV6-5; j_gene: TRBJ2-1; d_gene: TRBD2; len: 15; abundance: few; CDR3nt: TGTGCCAGTCGTCGCGGGAGCCAATTCCACAATGAGCAGTTCTTC; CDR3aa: CASRRGSQFHNEQFF
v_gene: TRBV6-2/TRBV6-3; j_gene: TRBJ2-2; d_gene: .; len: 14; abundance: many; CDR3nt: TGTGCCAGCAGGCGAAACCTAGGGTCCGGGGAGCTGTTTTTT; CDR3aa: CASRRNLGSGELFF
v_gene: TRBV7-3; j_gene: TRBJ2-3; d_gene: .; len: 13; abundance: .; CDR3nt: TGTGCCAGCAGTACGGAGGGGCCAGATACGCAGTATTTT; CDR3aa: CASSTEGPDTQYF
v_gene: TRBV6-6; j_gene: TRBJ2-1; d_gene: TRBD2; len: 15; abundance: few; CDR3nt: TGTGCCAGCAGTTACTGGGGAGGGAATGAGGATGAGCAGTTCTTC; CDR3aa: CASSYWGGNEDEQFF
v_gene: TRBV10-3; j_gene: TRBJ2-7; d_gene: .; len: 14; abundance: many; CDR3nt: TGTGCCATCAGTGAGTCGACGGGGACCTACGAGCAGTACTTC; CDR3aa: CAISESTGTYEQYF
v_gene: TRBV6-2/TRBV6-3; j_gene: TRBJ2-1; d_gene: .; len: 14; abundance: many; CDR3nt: TGTGCCAGCAGTGGGTGGGGGGTTGGGAATGAGCAGTTCTTC; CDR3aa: CASSGWGVGNEQFF
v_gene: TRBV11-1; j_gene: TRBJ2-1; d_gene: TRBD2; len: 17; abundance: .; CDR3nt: TGTGCCAGCAGCTTAAGGAGATTGTCTAGCGGGAGCGGTGAGCAGTTCTTC; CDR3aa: CASSLRRLSSGSGEQFF
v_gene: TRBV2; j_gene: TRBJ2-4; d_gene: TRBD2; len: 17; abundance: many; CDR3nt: TGTGCCAGCCAGCGGGAGGTCCAACTTCTAGCCAAAAACATTCAGTACTTC; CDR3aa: CASQREVQLLAKNIQYF
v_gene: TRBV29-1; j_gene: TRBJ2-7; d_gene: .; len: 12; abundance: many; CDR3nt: TGCAGCGTCCTAACAGGTTCCTACGAGCAGTACTTC; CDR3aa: CSVLTGSYEQYF
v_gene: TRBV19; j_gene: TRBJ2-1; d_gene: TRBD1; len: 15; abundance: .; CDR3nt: TGTGCCAGTAGTGCCCGGGACAGGGAAACCAATGAGCAGTTCTTC; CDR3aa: CASSARDRETNEQFF
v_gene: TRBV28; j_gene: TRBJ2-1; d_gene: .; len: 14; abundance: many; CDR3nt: TGTGCCAGCCGGGTCCCGGCCAGCCACAATGAGCAGTTCTTC; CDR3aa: CASRVPASHNEQFF
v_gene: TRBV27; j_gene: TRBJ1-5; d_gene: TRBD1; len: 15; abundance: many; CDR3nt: TGTGCCAGCAGTGCCACCGGGACAGGGTATCAGCCCCAGCATTTT; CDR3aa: CASSATGTGYQPQHF
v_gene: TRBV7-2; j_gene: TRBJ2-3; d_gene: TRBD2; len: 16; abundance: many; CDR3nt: TGTGCCAGCAGACAACTAGCGGGGGGGCCAGGAGATACGCAGTATTTT; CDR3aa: CASRQLAGGPGDTQYF
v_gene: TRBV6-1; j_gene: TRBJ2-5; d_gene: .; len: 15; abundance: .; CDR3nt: TGTGCCAGCATCTTGGGGGGGGCGAACCAAGAGACCCAGTACTTC; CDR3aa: CASILGGANQETQYF
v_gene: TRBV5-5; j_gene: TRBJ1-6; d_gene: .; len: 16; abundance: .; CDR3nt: TGTGCCAGCAGCCTATCGCCCGGAGGGAGTAATTCACCCCTCCACTTT; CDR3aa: CASSLSPGGSNSPLHF
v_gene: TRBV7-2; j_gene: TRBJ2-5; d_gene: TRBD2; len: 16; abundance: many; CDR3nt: TGTGCCAGCAGCCCGTCCCTAGCGGGGGGTGGTAAGACCCAGTACTTC; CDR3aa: CASSPSLAGGGKTQYF
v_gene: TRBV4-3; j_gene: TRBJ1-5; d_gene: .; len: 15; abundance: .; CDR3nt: TGCGCCAGCAGCCAAGACAGGGCTAGCAATCAGCCCCAGCATTTT; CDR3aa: CASSQDRASNQPQHF
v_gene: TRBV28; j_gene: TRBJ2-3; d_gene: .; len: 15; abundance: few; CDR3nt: TGTGCCAGCAGTTTAAGACAGCCCCATTCGGTTACGCAGTATTTT; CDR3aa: CASSLRQPHSVTQYF
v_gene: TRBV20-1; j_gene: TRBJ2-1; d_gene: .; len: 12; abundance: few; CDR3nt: TGCAGTCCGCCTGGTCCTATCGATGAGCAGTTCTTC; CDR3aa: CSPPGPIDEQFF
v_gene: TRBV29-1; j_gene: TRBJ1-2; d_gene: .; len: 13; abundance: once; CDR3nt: TGCAGCGTTGGGACTGAGGGCTGGTATGGCTACACCTTC; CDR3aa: CSVGTEGWYGYTF
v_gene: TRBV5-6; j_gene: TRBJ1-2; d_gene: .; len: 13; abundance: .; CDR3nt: TGTGCCAGCAGCTTACGGACGCGGCGAGACTACACCTTC; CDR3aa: CASSLRTRRDYTF
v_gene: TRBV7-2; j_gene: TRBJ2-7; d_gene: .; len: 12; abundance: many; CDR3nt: TGTGCCAGCAGCCTAGACTCCGGCGAGCAGTACTTC; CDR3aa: CASSLDSGEQYF
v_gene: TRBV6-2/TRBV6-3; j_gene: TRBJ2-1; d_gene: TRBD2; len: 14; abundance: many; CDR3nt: TGTGCCAGCAGTCCTATAGCGGGTGGTAATGAGCAGTTCTTC; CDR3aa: CASSPIAGGNEQFF
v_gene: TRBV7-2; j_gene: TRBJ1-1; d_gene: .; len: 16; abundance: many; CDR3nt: TGTGCCAGCAGCCGTGAAGGCGGGCTTATAAACACTGAAGCTTTCTTT; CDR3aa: CASSREGGLINTEAFF
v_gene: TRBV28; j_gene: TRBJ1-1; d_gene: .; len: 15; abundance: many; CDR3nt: TGTGCCAGCAGTGTACAGTCATTCACGGACACTGAAGCTTTCTTT; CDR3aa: CASSVQSFTDTEAFF
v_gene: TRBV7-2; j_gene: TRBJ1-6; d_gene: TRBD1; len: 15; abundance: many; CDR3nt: TGTGCCAGCAGTTCGACAGGGGAATTCAATTCACCCCTCCACTTT; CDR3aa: CASSSTGEFNSPLHF
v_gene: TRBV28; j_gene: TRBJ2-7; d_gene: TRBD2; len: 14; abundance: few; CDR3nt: TGTGCCAGCAGTTTAAGACTAGCGGATGTCGAGCAGTACTTC; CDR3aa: CASSLRLADVEQYF
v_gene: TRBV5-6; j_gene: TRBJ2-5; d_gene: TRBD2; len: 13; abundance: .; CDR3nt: TGTGCCAGCAGCTTGGAGGCGGGGGAGACCCGGTACTTC; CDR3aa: CASSLEAGETRYF
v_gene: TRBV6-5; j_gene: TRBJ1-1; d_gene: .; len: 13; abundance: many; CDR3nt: TGTGCCAGCACCCGGGACCCGAACACTGAAGCTTTCTTT; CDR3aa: CASTRDPNTEAFF
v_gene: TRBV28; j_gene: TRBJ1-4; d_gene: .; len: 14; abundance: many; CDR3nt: TGTGCCAGCCATCGTGGGCGAGATAATGAAAAACTGTTTTTT; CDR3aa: CASHRGRDNEKLFF
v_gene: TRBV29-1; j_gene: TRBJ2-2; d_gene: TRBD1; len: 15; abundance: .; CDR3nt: TGCAGCGTCCTCGACAGGGCTGGGGGCACCGGGGAGCTGTTTTTT; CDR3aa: CSVLDRAGGTGELFF
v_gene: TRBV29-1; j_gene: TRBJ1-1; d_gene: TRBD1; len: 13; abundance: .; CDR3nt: TGCAGCGTTACGGACAGGGTAGTCACTGAAGCTTTCTTT; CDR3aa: CSVTDRVVTEAFF
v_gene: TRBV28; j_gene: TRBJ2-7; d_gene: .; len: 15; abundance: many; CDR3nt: TGTGCCAGCAGGGATAGCGGAGGGAGCTCCTACGAGCAGTACTTC; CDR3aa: CASRDSGGSSYEQYF
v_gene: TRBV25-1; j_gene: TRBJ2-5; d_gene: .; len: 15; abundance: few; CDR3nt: TGTGCCAGCAGTCCACGGGGTATAAGTAGAGAGACCCAGTACTTC; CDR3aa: CASSPRGISRETQYF
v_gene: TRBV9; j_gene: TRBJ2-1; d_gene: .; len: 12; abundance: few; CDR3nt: TGTGCCAGCAGCAACCGAGGCAATGAGCAGTTCTTC; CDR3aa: CASSNRGNEQFF
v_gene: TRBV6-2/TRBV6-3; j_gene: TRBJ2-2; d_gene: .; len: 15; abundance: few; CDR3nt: TGTGCCAGCAGTTACTCGGGCAGAAACACCGGGGAGCTGTTTTTT; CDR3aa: CASSYSGRNTGELFF
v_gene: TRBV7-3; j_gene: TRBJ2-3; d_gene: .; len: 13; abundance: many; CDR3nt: TGTGCCAGCAGCGCCTCTAGAACAGATACGCAGTATTTT; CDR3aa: CASSASRTDTQYF
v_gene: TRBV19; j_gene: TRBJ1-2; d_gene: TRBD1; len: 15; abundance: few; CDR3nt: TGTGCCAGTAACCCACAGGGGTCGAAGAACTATGGCTACACCTTC; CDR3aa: CASNPQGSKNYGYTF
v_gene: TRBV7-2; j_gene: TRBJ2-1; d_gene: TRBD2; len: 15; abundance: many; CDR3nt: TGTGCCAGCAGGGAGGGACTAGCGGGCCTCAATGAGCAGTTCTTC; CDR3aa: CASREGLAGLNEQFF